This record covers a single T cell receptor (beta chain). What it recognizes is unknown. V was trimmed by 6 bases and J by 4 bases, leaving 14 bases between them. CDR3 length: 14 residues. The germline V gene has CDR1 ENHRY and CDR2 SYGVKD. This entry is derived from a study of vaccination effects on CD4 cells after COVID-19. Sequencing was preceded by expansion of antigen-specific CD4+ T cells with viral peptide pools in the ViraFEST assay. The culture ran for approximately 10 days, and then CD4+ T cells were isolated. The individual was infected with SARS-CoV-2 between March and December 2020, as confirmed by PCR. A few million PBMC were seeded per well and grown in the presence of roughly 10 IU/ml IL-2 and about 10 ug/ml peptides. The repertoire was sequenced with immunoSEQ multiplex PCR; TCRdb's copy has only in-frame clones and lacks some. The sample lists approximately 37,000 clones, 73% seen once, with 25% to 35% in the top ten.

The receptor was isolated from a human donor who had a prior SARS-CoV-2 infection. The V and J genes are TRBV10-3 and TRBJ2-3; D perhaps matches TRBD2 (6 bases). The sample was CD4+ T cells from PBMCs cultured with a peptide pool, taken before COVID-19 vaccination. DNA for the CDR3: TGTGCCATCAGCGTATCCGGAGGGGCAGATACGCAGTATTTT. This translates into CAISVSGGADTQYF.